This record concerns one TCR beta chain sequence. Using immunoSEQ multiplex PCR, the repertoire was profiled, and TCRdb retains in-frame clones only, with some absent. The sample consists of more than 200,000 clones, around 90% of them appearing once. This sample is part of a study of blood T cell repertoires in COVID-19. Germline CDR1 and CDR2: LNHDA and SQIVND (reference sequence). Germline trimming cut 5 bases from V and 5 bases from J; bases unmatched to any gene: 8. The CDR3 consists of 16 residues. The receptor's source is a woman in her fifties or sixties who had recovered from COVID-19. Sequencing was carried out using PBMCs or T cells enriched from blood (not recorded which). The chain employs TRBV19 and TRBJ2-3; 12 positions match TRBD2. The CDR3 nucleotides are TGTGCCAGTAGTTCGAGACTAGCGGGAGAGATAGATACGCAGTATTTT. It specifies CASSSRLAGEIDTQYF.